This T cell receptor beta chain was observed in a study of T-cell memory formation after mild COVID-19. The overall study: TCR clusters were mostly confined to one donor each. Whole-study results and caveats: The authors left the SARS-CoV-2 specificity of second-wave clones peaking on day 37 unconfirmed.

In its sample, this clonotype was seen many times. Antigen specificity is unknown. 5'RACE primed at constant segments yielded TCR alpha and TCR beta cDNA libraries bearing sample barcodes and UMIs. TCRdb used MiXCR to reprocess the 5' RACE reads, holding one entry per CDR3 protein. This repertoire shows roughly 62,000 distinct CDR3 sequences, roughly 10% found once; its top ten account for approximately 1%. The germline V gene encodes CDR1 SGHKS and CDR2 YYEKEE (reference sequence). V was clipped by 0 bases and J by 5 bases, with 5 bases between them. The CDR3 totals 12 residues. V usage is TRBV5-5 and J usage is TRBJ2-5; no definite D call. The source of this sequence is a man younger than 35 who had mild COVID-19 (a few samples of this study predate the infection). Cell type and time point are not known. The sequencing input was PBMCs or a T cell subset sorted from them (not recorded which). The CDR3 here is CASSLDRETQYF. The DNA of the CDR3 is TGTGCCAGCAGCTTGGATAGGGAGACCCAGTACTTC.